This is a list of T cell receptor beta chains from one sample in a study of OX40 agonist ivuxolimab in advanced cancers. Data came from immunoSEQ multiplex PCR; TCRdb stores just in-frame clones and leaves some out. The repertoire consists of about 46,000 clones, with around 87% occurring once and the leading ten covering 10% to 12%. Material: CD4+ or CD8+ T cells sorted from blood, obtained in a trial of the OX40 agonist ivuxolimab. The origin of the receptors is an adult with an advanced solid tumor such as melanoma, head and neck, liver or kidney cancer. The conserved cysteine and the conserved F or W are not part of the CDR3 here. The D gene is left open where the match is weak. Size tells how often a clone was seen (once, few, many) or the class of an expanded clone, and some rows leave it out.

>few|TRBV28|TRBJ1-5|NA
ASSLTDNQPQH
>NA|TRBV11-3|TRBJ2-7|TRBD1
ASSSSEGAEQY
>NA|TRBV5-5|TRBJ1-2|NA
ASSYGVNYGYT
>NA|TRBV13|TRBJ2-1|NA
ASSFTLDREQF
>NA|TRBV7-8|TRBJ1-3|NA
ASSNQGNTIY
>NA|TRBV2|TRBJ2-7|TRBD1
ASSEYQGVSSYEQY
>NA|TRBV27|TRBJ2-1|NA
ASNPAGGGRYNEQF
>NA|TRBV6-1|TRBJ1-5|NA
ASSEAYRGSVEPQH
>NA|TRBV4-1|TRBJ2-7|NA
ASSLSGSYEQY
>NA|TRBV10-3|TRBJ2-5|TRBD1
AISESTGTHAEETQY
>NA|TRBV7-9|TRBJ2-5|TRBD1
ASSLRTGRKETQY
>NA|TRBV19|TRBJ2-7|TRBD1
ASSIGQGAIYEQY
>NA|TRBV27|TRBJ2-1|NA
ASSFEGAYNEQF
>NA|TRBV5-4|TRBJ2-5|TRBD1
ASGWEGGEETQY
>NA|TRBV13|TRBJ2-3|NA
ASSLRRVSTDTQY
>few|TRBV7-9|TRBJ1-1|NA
ASSQGTGQNTEAF
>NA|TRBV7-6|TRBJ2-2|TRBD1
ASSSGTGTGELF
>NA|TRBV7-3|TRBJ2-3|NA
ASSLARGTGDTQY
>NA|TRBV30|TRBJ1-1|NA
AWSPDGAGYPEAF
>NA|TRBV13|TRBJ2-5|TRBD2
ASSSWEGGAIETQY
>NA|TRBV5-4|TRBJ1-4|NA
ASSLGSATNEKLF
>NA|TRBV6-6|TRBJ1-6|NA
ASSYPDSNSPLH
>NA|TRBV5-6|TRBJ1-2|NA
ASSLEGGYT
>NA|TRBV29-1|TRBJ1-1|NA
SVKEGTEAF
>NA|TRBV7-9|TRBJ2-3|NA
ASSLKGASKEGTDTQY
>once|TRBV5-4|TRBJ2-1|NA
ASSLVGSSEQF
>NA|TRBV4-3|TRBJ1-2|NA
ASSQDPGVTYGYT
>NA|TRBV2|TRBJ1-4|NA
ATVGGTEKLF
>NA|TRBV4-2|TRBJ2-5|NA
ASSQGLGQETQY
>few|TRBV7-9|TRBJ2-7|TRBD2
ASSETSSGRAKPYEQY
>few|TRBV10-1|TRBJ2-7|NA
ASRNSGRYEQY
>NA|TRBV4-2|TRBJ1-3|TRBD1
ASSQEEQGAIGNTIY
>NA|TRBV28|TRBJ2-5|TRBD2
ATTHTTSGGWYQETQY
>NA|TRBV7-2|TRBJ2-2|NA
ASSPTGELF
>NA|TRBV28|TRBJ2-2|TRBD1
ASSGTGGAGELF
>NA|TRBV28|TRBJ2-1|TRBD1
ASTRQGDNEQF
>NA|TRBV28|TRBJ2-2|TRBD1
ASSFSMGQSNIGNTGELF
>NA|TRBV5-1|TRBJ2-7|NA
ASSLAPPLQY
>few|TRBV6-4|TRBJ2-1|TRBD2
ASSGRAGVRNEQF
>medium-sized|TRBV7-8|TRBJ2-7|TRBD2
ASSSGGTADYEQY
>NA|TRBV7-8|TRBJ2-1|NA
ATQGPNNEQF
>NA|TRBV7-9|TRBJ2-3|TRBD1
ASSSRQGAIEDTQY
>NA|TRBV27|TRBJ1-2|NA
ASSPQTANYGYT
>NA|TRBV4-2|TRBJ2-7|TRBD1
ASSQDQPQGLLYEQY
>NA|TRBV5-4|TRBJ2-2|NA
ASRLARGFANTGELF
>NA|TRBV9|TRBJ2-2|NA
ASSVAVQSTGELF
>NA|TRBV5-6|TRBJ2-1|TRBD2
ASSKGTSGSLEQF
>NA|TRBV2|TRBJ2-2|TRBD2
ASSQLAGAGELF
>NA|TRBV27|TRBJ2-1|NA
ASRPSGLFPGNEQF
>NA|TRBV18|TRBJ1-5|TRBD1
ASSTSPTGGSNQPQH
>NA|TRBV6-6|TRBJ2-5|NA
ASTLRGGQETQY
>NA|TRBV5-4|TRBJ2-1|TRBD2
ASSSGDEQF
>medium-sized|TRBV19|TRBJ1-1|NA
ASSPMQRFSSGEAF